This TCR beta chain originates from a study of CD8 T cells in ankylosing spondylitis. In making TCR beta libraries, quantitative 5'-RACE with molecular barcodes was used. TCRdb re-analysed the 5' RACE reads in MiXCR, keeping a single row per CDR3 protein. The table lists 800,000 to 900,000 distinct CDR3 sequences, over 9.5% of them singletons. Many counts were recorded for this clonotype. Its target is unknown. Study-wide results and limits: Some of the motif variants had earlier been found in reactive arthritis patients' fluid and blood. Researchers report that disease-linked clones proved CD8+ and relatively rare in peripheral blood. Among TCR beta sequences, a motif of several highly homologous variants appeared characteristic of ankylosing spondylitis blood. Researchers reportedly found disease-linked clones significantly enriched in matched ankylosing spondylitis synovial fluid.

CDR3 length equals 13 residues. The germline gives CDR1 SQVTM, CDR2 ANQGSEA. V dropped 5 bases and J dropped 0 bases, with 8 bases sitting between them. The clonotype was recovered from a male donor with ankylosing spondylitis. Material for sequencing was blood, either unsorted or a sorted T cell fraction (not recorded which). The chain joins TRBV29-1 to TRBJ2-4; D unclear. Written as DNA, the CDR3 is TGCAGCGTTTATTTACTAGCCAAAAACATTCAGTACTTC. Residues: CSVYLLAKNIQYF.